These 28 T cell receptor beta chains originate from one sample sequenced in a study of cytomegalovirus exposure and HLA in healthy donors. 60 Vbeta and 13 Jbeta primers were used in PCR. The data were produced by immunoSEQ multiplex PCR, yet TCRdb's version contains in-frame clones alone and is incomplete. This repertoire shows 100,000 to 120,000 clones, about 68% found once; its top ten account for around 4.3%. Sequences were obtained from PBMCs. The source is a woman aged 40 to 50 in good health and CMV-seropositive.

The table lists this clone with a few counts. The chain recombines TRBV5-1 with TRBJ2-7; 7 bases align to TRBD2. The CDR3 totals 15 residues. With V trimmed by 4 bases and J by 0 bases, 7 bases remained unmatched. Germline CDR1 and CDR2: SGHRS and YFSETQ. Here the CDR3 reads CASSRGGDSSYEQYF. The CDR3, as DNA: TGCGCCAGCAGCCGCGGGGGTGATAGCTCCTACGAGCAGTACTTC. The full variable domain, rest sourced from reference TRBV5-1 and TRBJ2-7, is KAGVTQTPRYLIKTRGQQVTLSCSPISGHRSVSWYQQTPGQGLQFLFEYFSETQRNKGNFPGRFSGRQFSNSRSEMNVSTLELGDSALYLCASSRGGDSSYEQYFGPGTRLTVT.

The chain joins TRBV7-2 to TRBJ2-3; TRBD2 matches at 10 bases. Germline-derived CDR1 and CDR2 are SGHTA and FQGNSA. V lost 4 bases and J lost 4; bases outside the gene matches: 5. The CDR3 sequence is 15 residues long. The CDR3 DNA sequence: TGTGCCAGCAGCTCTAGCGGGAGTAGCCCAGATACGCAGTATTTT. This codes for CASSSSGSSPDTQYF.

The chain carries TRBV5-3 and TRBJ1-4, with TRBD1 matching over 7 bases. TRBV5-3 is filed as an ORF, its function uncertain. This CDR3 is 14 amino acids long. Unmatched junction bases numbered 6, after V lost 5 bases and J lost 5 bases. The CDR3 region is CARRKEGQNEKLFF. The CDR3 DNA sequence: TGTGCCAGAAGGAAGGAGGGACAGAATGAAAAACTGTTTTTT.

This clone showed up just a few times. J is TRBJ1-3 and V is TRBV6-5; D is unresolved. The CDR3 has 14 residues. The ends were cut back, 6 bases at V and 0 bases at J, with 9 bases in the middle. Germline assignment: CDR1 MNHEY and CDR2 SVGAGI. CDR3 amino acids: CASRPTYSGNTIYF. As DNA, the CDR3 is TGTGCCAGCAGGCCAACCTACTCTGGAAACACCATATATTTT.

This clone was counted a few times. The chain is built from TRBV19 and TRBJ2-7; 9 nucleotides line up with TRBD1. V was clipped by 5 bases and J by 7 bases; unmatched bases: 9. This CDR3 region has 14 residues. Germline values: CDR1 LNHDA, CDR2 SQIVND (reference sequence). Written as DNA, the CDR3 is TGTGCCAGTAGTCCAGGGACAGGGATATATGAGCAGTACTTC. Amino acids: CASSPGTGIYEQYF.

The rearrangement uses TRBV2 and TRBJ2-6; D not certain. Trimming shortened V by 7 bases and J by 0 bases, and 7 bases separated the two germline ends. The CDR3 runs to 14 residues. Germline V gives CDR1 SNHLY, CDR2 FYNNEI. This chain's CDR3 is CASTLSSGANVLTF. CDR3 DNA sequence: TGTGCCAGCACATTGAGCTCTGGGGCCAACGTCCTGACTTTC.

The V call is TRBV27, the J call TRBJ2-1; 8 bases are shared with TRBD2. The CDR3 totals 15 residues. Germline V gene lookup returns CDR1 MNHEY and CDR2 SMNVEV (reference sequence). V lost 7 bases, J lost 8 bases, and 13 bases stayed unmatched. DNA for the CDR3: TGTGCCAGCATCCTTACTTACGGGGGGGCCTATGAGCAGTTCTTC. This codes for CASILTYGGAYEQFF.

This clone was counted a few times. V gene TRBV5-1 combines with J gene TRBJ2-3, with 7 positions matching TRBD1. This CDR3 contains 15 residues. Trimming removed 3 bases from V and 1 base from J; junction bases left unmatched: 5. Looked up from germline, CDR1 is SGHRS and CDR2 is YFSETQ. In nucleotides, the CDR3 is TGCGCCAGCAGCTCCAACAGGGGAGGCACAGATACGCAGTATTTT. This sequence encodes CASSSNRGGTDTQYF.

This sequence joins TRBV6-1 and TRBJ2-7, with 8 bases that match TRBD2. The germline CDR1 and CDR2 sequences are MNHNS and SASEGT. The CDR3 covers 15 residues. J lost 7 bases, V lost 6 bases, and 14 bases had no gene match. CDR3: CASSLSERGKLEQYF. The CDR3 nucleotides are TGTGCCAGCAGCCTCTCTGAGCGGGGGAAGCTTGAGCAGTACTTC.

This clone was recorded a few times. CDR3 nucleotides: TGTGCCAGCAGTTACTCGCCCAGGGGGGGCTACACCTTC. Encoded protein: CASSYSPRGGYTF. The chain has TRBV6-5 and TRBJ1-2; 7 bases map to TRBD1. Germline CDR1 is MNHEY and CDR2 is SVGAGI. V lost 0 bases, J lost 8 bases, and 3 bases stayed unmatched. The CDR3 contains 13 residues.

The gene calls are TRBV10-3 and TRBJ1-2, with 9 bases aligning to TRBD1. V was clipped by 10 bases and J by 4 bases; unmatched bases: 13. The germline V gene encodes CDR1 ENHRY and CDR2 SYGVKD. This CDR3 is built from 15 residues. This CDR3 reads CATSSGTGHRYGYTF. The CDR3 DNA reads TGTGCCACGAGTTCCGGGACAGGGCATCGCTATGGCTACACCTTC.

There are a few counts of this clone. The J gene is TRBJ2-5, the V gene TRBV6-6, with D perhaps matching TRBD1 (6 bases). V was clipped by 5 bases and J by 5 bases, with 9 bases between them. CDR1 MNHNY and CDR2 SVGAGI come from the germline V gene (reference sequence). CDR3 length equals 12 residues. CDR3 loop: CASSPQGETQYF. The CDR3 DNA reads as TGTGCCAGCAGTCCGCAGGGGGAGACCCAGTACTTC.

The chain uses TRBV30 and TRBJ2-3, with 9 bases matching TRBD2. The germline V gene encodes CDR1 GTSNPN and CDR2 SVGIG (reference sequence). With V trimmed by 8 bases and J by 0 bases, 3 bases remained unmatched. The CDR3 length is 13 residues. CDR3 protein: CARSGGSTDTQYF. The CDR3 DNA follows: TGTGCCCGAAGCGGGGGGAGCACAGATACGCAGTATTTT.

This clone showed up just a few times. The chain employs TRBV5-6 and TRBJ1-2; 8 nucleotides match TRBD1. There are 16 residues in the CDR3. The trim removed 5 bases at V and 1 base at J, leaving 10 bases unmatched. The germline CDR1 and CDR2 sequences are SGHDT and YYEEEE. CDR3 residues: CASRRSIGQGNYGYTF. The CDR3 nucleotides read TGTGCCAGCAGGCGGTCGATTGGACAGGGTAACTATGGCTACACCTTC.

The V call is TRBV4-1, the J call TRBJ1-1; D gene unclear. Germline-derived CDR1 and CDR2 are MGHRA and YSYEKL. Trimming took 4 bases from V and 4 from J, leaving 13 bases between them. The CDR3 is made up of 14 amino acids. DNA of the CDR3: TGCGCCAGCAGCCCCCGGGTTTTGGGCACTGAAGCTTTCTTT. Amino acid sequence: CASSPRVLGTEAFF.

The table lists this clone with a count of one. The V gene is TRBV27, the J gene TRBJ2-1; 14 bases align to TRBD2. V was pared by 4 bases and J by 7 bases, with 3 bases of the junction left unmatched. Germline assignment: CDR1 MNHEY and CDR2 SMNVEV (reference sequence). The CDR3 runs to 15 residues. CDR3 sequence (DNA): TGTGCCAGCAGTTCGGGACTAGCGGGGGTAAATGAGCAGTTCTTC. This gives the protein CASSSGLAGVNEQFF.

This chain uses TRBV5-1 with TRBJ1-2; D is unresolved. Trimming shortened V by 0 bases and J by 2 bases, and 11 bases separated the two germline ends. The germline V gene encodes CDR1 SGHRS and CDR2 YFSETQ. CDR3 length: 15 amino acids. The CDR3 here is CASSLAGGDNYGYTF. In DNA, the CDR3 is TGCGCCAGCAGCTTGGCCGGAGGAGACAACTATGGCTACACCTTC.

The chain employs TRBV19 and TRBJ2-1, with D unclear. Germline CDR1 and CDR2: LNHDA and SQIVND (reference sequence). Trimming took off 5 bases at V and 1 base at J, with 9 bases between the two ends. The CDR3 extends over 14 amino acids. The CDR3, as DNA: TGTGCCAGTAGTGCCCTCCAGTCCTACAATGAGCAGTTCTTC. Translating gives CASSALQSYNEQFF.

This chain connects TRBV7-2 to TRBJ2-7; 8 nucleotides align to TRBD1. The CDR3 covers 14 residues. Trimming took 5 bases from V and 1 from J; bases not matched to a gene: 4. The germline V gene encodes CDR1 SGHTA and CDR2 FQGNSA. CDR3 loop: CASSPRQGSYEQYF. CDR3 sequence (DNA): TGTGCCAGCAGCCCACGACAGGGGTCCTACGAGCAGTACTTC.

V is TRBV4-1 and J is TRBJ2-1; 7 bases are shared with TRBD1. Germline V gene sequence: CDR1 MGHRA, CDR2 YSYEKL. The CDR3 has 17 amino acids. With V trimmed by 3 bases and J by 4 bases, 12 bases remained unmatched. The DNA for the CDR3 is TGCGCCAGCAGCCAGCCTCTACAGGGGTCTCGTTACAATGAGCAGTTCTTC. It translates to CASSQPLQGSRYNEQFF.

This sequence joins TRBV12-1 and TRBJ2-5; the DNA was not used to check the table's D call, TRBD2. TRBV12-1 is deemed a pseudogene. This CDR3 has 16 residues. Here the CDR3 reads CASSFGSSGPQETQYF. The CDR3 nucleotides are TGTGCCAGCAGCTTTGGGTCTAGCGGACCACAAGAGACCCAGTACTTC.

This clone was detected a few times. CDR3: CASNTEMNTEAFF. CDR3 nucleotides: TGTGCCAGCAATACAGAGATGAACACTGAAGCTTTCTTT. The chain links TRBV2 to TRBJ1-1, with unresolved D. Germline lookup yields CDR1 SNHLY and CDR2 FYNNEI. Deletions cut 7 bases from V and 0 bases from J, with 9 bases between. The CDR3 spans 13 residues.

The chain links TRBV5-4 to TRBJ1-3; 9 nucleotides line up with TRBD1. The V gene end was trimmed by 4 bases and the J gene end by 7 bases; junction bases not matched to a gene: 9. This CDR3 is built from 15 residues. From germline, CDR1 is SGHNT and CDR2 YYREEE (reference sequence). In DNA form, the CDR3 reads TGTGCCAGCAGCCTAGGGACAGGGAAAGGGAACACCATATATTTT. Translation gives CASSLGTGKGNTIYF.

In this sample, this clone turned up a few times. This sequence joins TRBV18 and TRBJ2-3; no clear D. Trimming cost V 3 bases and J 2 bases, with 12 bases left between them. The length of the CDR3 is 15 residues. Germline CDR1 KGHSH, CDR2 LQKENI. The CDR3 DNA reads TGTGCCAGCTCACCTTTCAACTACTCCACAGATACGCAGTATTTT. It is translated as CASSPFNYSTDTQYF.

The table lists this clone with a count of one. CDR3 residues: CASSFLAGDWDSGELFF. The CDR3 DNA reads TGTGCCAGCAGCTTTCTAGCGGGAGATTGGGACAGCGGGGAGCTGTTTTTT. The chain recombines TRBV5-8 with TRBJ2-2; TRBD2 aligns across 10 bases. This CDR3 spans 17 amino acids. J was trimmed by 7 bases and V by 2 bases; bases with no gene match: 11. Germline-derived CDR1 and CDR2 are SGHTS and YDEGEE.

This clone was counted a few times. The CDR3 region is CASSPGTAQETQYF. In DNA, the CDR3 is TGCGCCAGCAGCCCTGGGACAGCCCAAGAGACCCAGTACTTC. The rearrangement joins TRBV4-1 to TRBJ2-5, with 7 bases that match TRBD1. Germline V gives CDR1 MGHRA, CDR2 YSYEKL. The trim removed 4 bases at V and 1 base at J, leaving 3 bases unmatched. The CDR3 loop spans 14 amino acids.

The chain joins TRBV6-6 to TRBJ2-5; 11 bases are a match to TRBD2. Germline loops: CDR1 MNHNY, CDR2 SVGAGI (reference sequence). The CDR3 spans 14 residues. Trimming at V came to 7 bases and at J to 5 bases, leaving 6 bases not matched to a gene. CDR3 loop: CASNLAGGRETQYF. The CDR3 DNA reads as TGTGCCAGCAATCTAGCGGGAGGACGGGAGACCCAGTACTTC.

The chain is built from TRBV2 and TRBJ1-4, with D unresolved. The ends were cut back, 5 bases at V and 2 bases at J, with 12 bases in the middle. The CDR3 runs 15 residues. Germline V lookup: CDR1 SNHLY, CDR2 FYNNEI. Here the CDR3 reads CASSRLERTNEKLFF. In DNA form, the CDR3 reads TGTGCCAGCAGTCGGTTAGAGAGGACTAATGAAAAACTGTTTTTT.